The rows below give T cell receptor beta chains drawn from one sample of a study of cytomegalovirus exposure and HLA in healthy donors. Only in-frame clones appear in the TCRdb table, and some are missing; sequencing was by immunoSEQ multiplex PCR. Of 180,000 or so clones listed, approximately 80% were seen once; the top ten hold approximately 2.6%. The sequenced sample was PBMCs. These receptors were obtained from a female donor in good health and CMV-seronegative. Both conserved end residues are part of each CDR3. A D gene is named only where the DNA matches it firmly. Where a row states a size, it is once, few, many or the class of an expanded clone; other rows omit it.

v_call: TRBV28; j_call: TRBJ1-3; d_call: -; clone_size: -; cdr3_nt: TGTGCCAGCAGTTTACAAGGAAACACCATATATTTT; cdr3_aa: CASSLQGNTIYF
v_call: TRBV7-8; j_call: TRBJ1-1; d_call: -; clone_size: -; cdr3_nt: TGTGCCAGCAGCTTAAACACATTGCTCACTGAAGCTTTCTTT; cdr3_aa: CASSLNTLLTEAFF
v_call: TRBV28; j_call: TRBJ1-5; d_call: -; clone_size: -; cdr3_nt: TGTGCCAGCAGAGGGCAGGGAAGGCCCCAGCATTTT; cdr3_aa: CASRGQGRPQHF
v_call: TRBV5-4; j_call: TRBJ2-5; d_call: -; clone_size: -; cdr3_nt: TGTGCCAGCAGCCCTACAGGGTTTGCGCAAGAGACCCAGTACTTC; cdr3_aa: CASSPTGFAQETQYF
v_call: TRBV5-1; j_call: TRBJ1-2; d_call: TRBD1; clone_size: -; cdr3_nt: TGCGCCAGCAGCCTCCAAGACAGGGTCTATGGCTACACCTTC; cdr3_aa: CASSLQDRVYGYTF
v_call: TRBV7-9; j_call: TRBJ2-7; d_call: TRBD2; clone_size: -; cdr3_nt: TGTGCCAGCAGCCCTCCGCCCGGGACTAGGTTCCCCTACGAGCAGTACTTC; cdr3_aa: CASSPPPGTRFPYEQYF
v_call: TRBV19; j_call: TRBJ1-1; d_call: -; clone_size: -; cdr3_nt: TGTGCCAGTAACGTGGCAGGTTGGGACACTGAAGCTTTCTTT; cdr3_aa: CASNVAGWDTEAFF
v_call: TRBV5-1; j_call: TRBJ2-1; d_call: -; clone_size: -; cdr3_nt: TGCGCCAGCAGCTTGGTCGCAGGTGGGAGCTCCTACAATGAGCAGTTCTTC; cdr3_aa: CASSLVAGGSSYNEQFF
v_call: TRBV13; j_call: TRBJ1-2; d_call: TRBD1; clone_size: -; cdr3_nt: TGTGCCAGTGCTCCCTGGGGGACAGAAAACTTCTATGGCTACACCTTC; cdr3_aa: CASAPWGTENFYGYTF
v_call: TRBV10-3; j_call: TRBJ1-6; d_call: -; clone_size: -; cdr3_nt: TGTGCCATCAGTGATGGGGGGGCCCTCACCCTCCACTTT; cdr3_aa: CAISDGGALTLHF
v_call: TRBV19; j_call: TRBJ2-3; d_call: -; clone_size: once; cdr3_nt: TGTGCCAGTAGCGAGGTAAGGGGCGGCACAGATACGCAGTATTTT; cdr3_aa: CASSEVRGGTDTQYF
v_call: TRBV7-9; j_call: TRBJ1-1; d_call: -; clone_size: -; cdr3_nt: TGTGCCAGCAGCCGGGACTCCGGGACGTACACTGAAGCTTTCTTT; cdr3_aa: CASSRDSGTYTEAFF
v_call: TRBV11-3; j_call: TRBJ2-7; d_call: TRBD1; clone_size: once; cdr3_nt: TGTGCCAGCAGCTCCACACCGGGACAGGGTTCCTACGAGCAGTACTTC; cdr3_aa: CASSSTPGQGSYEQYF
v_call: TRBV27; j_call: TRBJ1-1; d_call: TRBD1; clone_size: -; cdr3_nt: TGTGCCAGCAGTTTATCGAGACAGGGACACTCGAACACTGAAGCTTTCTTT; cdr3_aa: CASSLSRQGHSNTEAFF
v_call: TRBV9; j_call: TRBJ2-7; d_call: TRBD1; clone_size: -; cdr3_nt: TGTGCCAGCAGCGCCGCCGGGACAGGGGGGTACGAGCAGTACTTC; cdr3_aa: CASSAAGTGGYEQYF